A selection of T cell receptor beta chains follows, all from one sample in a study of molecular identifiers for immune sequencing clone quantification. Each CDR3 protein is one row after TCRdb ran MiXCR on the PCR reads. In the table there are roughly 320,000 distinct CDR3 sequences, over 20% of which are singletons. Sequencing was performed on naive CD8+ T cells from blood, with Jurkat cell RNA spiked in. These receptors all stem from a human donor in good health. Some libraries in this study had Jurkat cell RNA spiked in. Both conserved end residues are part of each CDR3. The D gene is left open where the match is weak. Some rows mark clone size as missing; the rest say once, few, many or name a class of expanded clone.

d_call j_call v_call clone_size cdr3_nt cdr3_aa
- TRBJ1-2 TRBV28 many TGTGCCAGCAGTCTACAAACCGGGTCAGAGACAGCCTATGGCTACACCTTC CASSLQTGSETAYGYTF
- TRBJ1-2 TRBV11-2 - TGTGCCAGCAGCTCGGACCGTTTACAGGGAGCTAACTATGGCTACACCTTC CASSSDRLQGANYGYTF
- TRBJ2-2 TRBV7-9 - TGTGCCAGCAGCCGACTGTTGGGAGCGGGGGAGCTGTTTTTT CASSRLLGAGELFF
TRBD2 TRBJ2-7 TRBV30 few TGTGCCTGGAGTTGGGATGCGGGGGGATTCTACGAGCAGTACTTC CAWSWDAGGFYEQYF
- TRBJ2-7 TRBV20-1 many TGCAGTGTCATCAAACGCCGGGACATATCCTACGAGCAGTACTTC CSVIKRRDISYEQYF
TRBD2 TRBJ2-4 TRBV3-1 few TGTGCCAGCAGCCAAGTGGGGGGGCTAGCGGGGACAAACATTCAGTACTTC CASSQVGGLAGTNIQYF
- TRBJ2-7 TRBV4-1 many TGCGCCAGCAGCCAGGATAATAGGGGGTCCGAGCAGTACTTC CASSQDNRGSEQYF
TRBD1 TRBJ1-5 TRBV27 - TGTGCCAGCAGTTTTTCGGGACAGAGCGATCAGCCCCAGCATTTC CASSFSGQSDQPQHF
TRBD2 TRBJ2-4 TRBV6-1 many TGTGCCAGCAGTGGGCAACTAGCGGATAGGGACATTCAGTACTTC CASSGQLADRDIQYF
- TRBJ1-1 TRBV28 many TGTGCCAGCAGTTTAATGGGGGGGGGAACTGAAGCTTTCTTT CASSLMGGGTEAFF
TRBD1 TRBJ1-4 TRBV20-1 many TGCAGTGCTAGAGACAGGGGGGCTAATGAAAAACTGTTTTTT CSARDRGANEKLFF